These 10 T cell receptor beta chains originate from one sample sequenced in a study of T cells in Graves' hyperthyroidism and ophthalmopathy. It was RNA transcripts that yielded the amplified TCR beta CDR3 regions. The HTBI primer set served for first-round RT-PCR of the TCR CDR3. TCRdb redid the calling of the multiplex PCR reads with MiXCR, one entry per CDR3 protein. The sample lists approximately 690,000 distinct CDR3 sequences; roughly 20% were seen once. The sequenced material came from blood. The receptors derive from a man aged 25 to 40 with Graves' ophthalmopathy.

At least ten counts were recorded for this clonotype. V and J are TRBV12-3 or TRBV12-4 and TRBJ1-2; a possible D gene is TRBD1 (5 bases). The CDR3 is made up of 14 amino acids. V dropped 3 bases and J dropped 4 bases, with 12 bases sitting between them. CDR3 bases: TGTGCCAGCAGTTTCCGGTCGAGGGGCTATGGCTACACCTTC. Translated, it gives CASSFRSRGYGYTF.

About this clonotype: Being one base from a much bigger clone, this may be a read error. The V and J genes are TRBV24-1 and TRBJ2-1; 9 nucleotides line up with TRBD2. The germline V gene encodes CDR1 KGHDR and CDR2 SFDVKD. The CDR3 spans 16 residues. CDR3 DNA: TGTGCCAGCAGTTACCCAGAACTAGCGGGTATCAATGAGCAGTTCTTC. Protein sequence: CASSYPELAGINEQFF.

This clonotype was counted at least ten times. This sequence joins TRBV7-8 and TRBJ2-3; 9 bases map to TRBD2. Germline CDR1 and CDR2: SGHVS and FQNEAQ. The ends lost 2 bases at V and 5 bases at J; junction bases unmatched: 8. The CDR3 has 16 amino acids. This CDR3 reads CASSLQAGGPGDTQYF. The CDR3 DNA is TGTGCCAGCAGCTTACAGGCGGGAGGGCCGGGAGATACGCAGTATTTT.

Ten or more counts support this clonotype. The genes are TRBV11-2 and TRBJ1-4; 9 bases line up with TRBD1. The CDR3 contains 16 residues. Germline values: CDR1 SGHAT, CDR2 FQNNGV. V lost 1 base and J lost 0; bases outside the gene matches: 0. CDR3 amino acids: CASSLGQGATNEKLFF. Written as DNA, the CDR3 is TGTGCCAGCAGCTTAGGACAGGGGGCAACTAATGAAAAACTGTTTTTT.

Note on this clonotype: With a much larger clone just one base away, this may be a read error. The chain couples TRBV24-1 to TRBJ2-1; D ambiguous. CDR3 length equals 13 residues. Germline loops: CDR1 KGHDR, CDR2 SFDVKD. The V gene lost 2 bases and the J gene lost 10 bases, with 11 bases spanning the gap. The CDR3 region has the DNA TGTGCCACCAGTGATTCGTTCTCTCACGAGCAGTTCTTC. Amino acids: CATSDSFSHEQFF.

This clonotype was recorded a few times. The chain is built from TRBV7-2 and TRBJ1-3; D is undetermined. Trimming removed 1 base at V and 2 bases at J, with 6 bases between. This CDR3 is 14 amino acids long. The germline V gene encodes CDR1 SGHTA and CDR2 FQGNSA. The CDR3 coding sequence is TGTGCCAGCAGCTTAGGGGTGGCTGGAAACACCATATATTTT. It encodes CASSLGVAGNTIYF.

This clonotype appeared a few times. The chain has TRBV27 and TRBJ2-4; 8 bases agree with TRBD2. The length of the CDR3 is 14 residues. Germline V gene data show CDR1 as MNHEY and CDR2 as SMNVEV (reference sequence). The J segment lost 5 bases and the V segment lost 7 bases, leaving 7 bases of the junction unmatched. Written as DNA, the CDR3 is TGTGCCAGCACCAGAAGCGGGGGAGAAAACATTCAGTACTTC. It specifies CASTRSGGENIQYF.

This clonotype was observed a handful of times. DNA of the CDR3: TGCGCCAGCAGCCAAACAGGGGGATTGAACACTGAAGCTTTCTTT. Its translation is CASSQTGGLNTEAFF. The V and J genes are TRBV5-1 and TRBJ1-1; 8 nucleotides agree with TRBD1. The trim removed 4 bases at V and 0 bases at J, leaving 5 bases unmatched. Germline assignment: CDR1 SGHRS and CDR2 YFSETQ. The CDR3 is made up of 15 amino acids.

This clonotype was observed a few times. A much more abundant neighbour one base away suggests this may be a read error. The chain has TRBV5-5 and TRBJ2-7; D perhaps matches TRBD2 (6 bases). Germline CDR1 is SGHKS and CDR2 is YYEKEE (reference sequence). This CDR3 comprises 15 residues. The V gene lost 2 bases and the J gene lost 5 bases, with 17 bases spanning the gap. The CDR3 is CASSLVGGSGDEQYF. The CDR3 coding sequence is TGTGCCAGCAGCTTAGTAGGAGGGTCAGGAGACGAGCAGTACTTC.

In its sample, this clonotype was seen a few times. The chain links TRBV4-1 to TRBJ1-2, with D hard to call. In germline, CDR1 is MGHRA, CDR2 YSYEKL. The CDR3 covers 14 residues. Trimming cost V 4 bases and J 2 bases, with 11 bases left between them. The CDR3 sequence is CASSPDGRNYGYTF. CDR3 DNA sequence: TGCGCCAGCAGCCCTGACGGCCGCAACTATGGCTACACCTTC.